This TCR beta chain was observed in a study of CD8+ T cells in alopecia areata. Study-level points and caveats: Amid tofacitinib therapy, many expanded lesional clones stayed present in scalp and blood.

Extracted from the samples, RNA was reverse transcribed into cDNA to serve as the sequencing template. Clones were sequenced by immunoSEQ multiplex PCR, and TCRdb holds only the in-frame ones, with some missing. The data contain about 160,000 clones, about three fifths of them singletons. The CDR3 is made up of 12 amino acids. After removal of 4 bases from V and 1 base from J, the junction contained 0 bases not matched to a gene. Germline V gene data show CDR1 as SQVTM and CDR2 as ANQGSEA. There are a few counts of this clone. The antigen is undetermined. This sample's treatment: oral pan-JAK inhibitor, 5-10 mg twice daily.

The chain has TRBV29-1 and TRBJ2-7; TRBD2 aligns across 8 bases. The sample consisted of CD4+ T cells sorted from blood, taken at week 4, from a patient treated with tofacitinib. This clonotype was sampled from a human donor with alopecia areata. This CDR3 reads CSVASGSYEQYF. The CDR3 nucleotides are TGCAGCGTTGCTAGCGGGTCCTACGAGCAGTACTTC.